The rows below give T cell receptor beta chains drawn from one sample of a study of blood T cells in healthy people across ages. TCRdb processed the 5' RACE reads anew with MiXCR; each CDR3 protein has one entry. The sample contains about 830,000 distinct CDR3 sequences, roughly 60% of which appear only once. Material for sequencing was blood. These receptors came from a man under 40 in good health. The CDR3 runs from the conserved cysteine through the conserved F or W. Each record gives: CDR3 length, V gene, D gene, clone size, J gene, CDR3 protein, CDR3 DNA. The D gene is left open where the match is weak. A row's size may be missing; if present it is once, few, many or a size class.

>12|TRBV13|-|once|TRBJ1-2
CASSLMQGAYTF
TGTGCCAGCAGCTTAATGCAGGGTGCCTACACCTTC
>14|TRBV6-5|-|-|TRBJ2-1
CASSYFVDHNEQFF
TGTGCCAGCAGTTACTTTGTCGACCACAATGAGCAGTTCTTC
>15|TRBV2|-|few|TRBJ1-2
CASRKSQDLNYGYTF
TGTGCCAGCAGAAAGTCACAGGATTTAAACTATGGCTACACCTTC
>15|TRBV5-1|-|-|TRBJ2-3
CASNPGRVVTDTQYF
TGCGCCAGCAACCCGGGGCGGGTCGTCACAGATACGCAGTATTTT
>16|TRBV3-1|-|-|TRBJ1-2
CASSQVFGQGNYGYTF
TGTGCCAGCAGCCAAGTCTTTGGGCAGGGAAACTATGGCTACACCTTC
>15|TRBV7-9|TRBD1|-|TRBJ2-3
CASISQGTATDTQYF
TGTGCCAGCATCAGCCAAGGGACAGCCACAGATACGCAGTATTTT
>17|TRBV28|TRBD1|few|TRBJ2-4
CASSLDPVTGSKNIQYF
TGTGCCAGCAGTTTAGATCCGGTGACAGGGTCCAAAAACATTCAGTACTTC
>18|TRBV25-1|-|-|TRBJ1-6
CASSDSQSGASYNSPLHF
TGTGCCAGCAGTGACTCTCAATCAGGGGCGTCCTATAATTCACCCCTCCACTTT
>12|TRBV5-6|-|few|TRBJ2-5
CASSLADETQYF
TGTGCCAGCAGCTTGGCAGATGAGACCCAGTACTTC
>15|TRBV12-3/TRBV12-4|TRBD1|-|TRBJ1-2
CASSLAPGQGSGYTF
TGTGCCAGCAGTTTAGCCCCGGGACAGGGTTCTGGCTACACCTTC
>14|TRBV5-1|TRBD1|many|TRBJ2-7
CASSLGQGDYEQYF
TGTGCCAGCAGCTTAGGGCAGGGGGACTACGAGCAGTACTTC
>14|TRBV10-3|-|-|TRBJ2-7
CAISEGSSSYEQYF
TGTGCCATCAGTGAGGGGTCGAGCTCCTACGAGCAGTACTTC
>14|TRBV7-2|-|-|TRBJ2-5
CTSSFGGGAKTQYF
TGTACCAGCAGCTTTGGTGGGGGCGCGAAGACCCAGTACTTC
>15|TRBV6-4|TRBD2|-|TRBJ2-7
CASSKGLALSYEQYF
TGTGCCAGCAGTAAGGGACTAGCGCTCTCCTACGAGCAGTACTTC
>16|TRBV2|-|-|TRBJ2-6
CASSDPGLAGANVLTF
TGTGCCAGCAGTGACCCAGGACTGGCTGGGGCCAACGTCCTGACTTTC
>15|TRBV9|-|-|TRBJ2-1
CASSLEEGGLYEQFF
TGTGCCAGCAGCTTGGAGGAGGGGGGGCTCTATGAGCAGTTCTTC
>15|TRBV3-1|-|-|TRBJ2-2
CASSQDRYTGGELFF
TGTGCCAGCAGCCAAGACCGGTACACAGGCGGGGAGCTGTTTTTT
>13|TRBV15|TRBD1|-|TRBJ2-7
CATSKGGGYEQYF
TGTGCCACCAGCAAAGGGGGCGGGTACGAGCAGTACTTC
>16|TRBV4-3|TRBD2|few|TRBJ2-5
CASSQLTSGGDETQYF
TGCGCCAGCAGCCAACTGACTAGCGGGGGGGATGAGACCCAGTACTTC
>17|TRBV4-3|TRBD2|-|TRBJ2-3
CASSQDLAGGRTDTQYF
TGCGCCAGCAGCCAAGATCTAGCGGGGGGCCGCACAGATACGCAGTATTTT
>14|TRBV12-3/TRBV12-4|-|-|TRBJ2-7
CASSVSVRAYEQYF
TGTGCCAGCAGTGTATCAGTCAGGGCCTACGAGCAGTACTTC
>12|TRBV20-1|-|-|TRBJ2-7
CSATGGDYEQYF
TGCAGTGCCACAGGGGGGGACTACGAGCAGTACTTC
>16|TRBV4-3|TRBD2|once|TRBJ2-3
CASSQAASGGADTQYF
TGCGCCAGCAGCCAAGCGGCTAGCGGGGGGGCAGATACGCAGTATTTT
>15|TRBV3-1|-|once|TRBJ2-3
CASSKRRTGTDTQYF
TGTGCCAGCAGCAAAAGACGTACAGGCACAGATACGCAGTATTTT
>14|TRBV20-1|TRBD2|-|TRBJ2-7
CSAPVRDYSYEQYF
TGCAGTGCACCGGTCCGGGACTACTCCTACGAGCAGTACTTC
>16|TRBV2|-|once|TRBJ2-1
CASSEWDQEAYNEQFF
TGTGCCAGCAGTGAATGGGATCAGGAGGCCTACAATGAGCAGTTCTTC
>16|TRBV14|-|-|TRBJ1-2
CASSHPSQGTSYGYTF
TGTGCCAGCAGCCACCCCTCGCAGGGTACCTCCTATGGCTACACCTTC
>12|TRBV20-1|-|-|TRBJ1-2
CRSAGGTYGYTF
TGCAGATCTGCGGGGGGTACCTATGGCTACACCTTC
>17|TRBV6-1|TRBD1|-|TRBJ2-7
CASSTPGTGLFSYGQYF
TGTGCCAGCAGTACCCCAGGGACAGGCCTCTTCTCCTACGGGCAGTACTTC